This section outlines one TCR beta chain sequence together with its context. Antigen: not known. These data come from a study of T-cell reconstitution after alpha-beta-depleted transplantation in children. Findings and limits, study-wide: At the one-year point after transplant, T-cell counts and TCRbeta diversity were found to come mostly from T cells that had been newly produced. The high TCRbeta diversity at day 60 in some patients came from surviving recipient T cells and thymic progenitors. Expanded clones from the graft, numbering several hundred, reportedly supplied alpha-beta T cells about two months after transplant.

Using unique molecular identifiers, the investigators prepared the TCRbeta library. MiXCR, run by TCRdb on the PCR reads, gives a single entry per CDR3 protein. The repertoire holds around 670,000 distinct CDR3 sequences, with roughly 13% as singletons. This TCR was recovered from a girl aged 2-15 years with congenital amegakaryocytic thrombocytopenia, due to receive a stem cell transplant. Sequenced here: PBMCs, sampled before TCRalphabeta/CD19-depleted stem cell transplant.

CDR3 sequence (DNA): TGTGCCAGCAGCTACTCATTCTTAGGAACCGAGCAGTACTTC. Its translation is CASSYSFLGTEQYF. This chain links TRBV14 with TRBJ2-7; D is uncertain. Trimming took 5 bases from V and 6 from J, leaving 17 bases between them. The V gene's germline CDR1 is SGHDN and CDR2 FVKESK. The CDR3 consists of 14 residues.